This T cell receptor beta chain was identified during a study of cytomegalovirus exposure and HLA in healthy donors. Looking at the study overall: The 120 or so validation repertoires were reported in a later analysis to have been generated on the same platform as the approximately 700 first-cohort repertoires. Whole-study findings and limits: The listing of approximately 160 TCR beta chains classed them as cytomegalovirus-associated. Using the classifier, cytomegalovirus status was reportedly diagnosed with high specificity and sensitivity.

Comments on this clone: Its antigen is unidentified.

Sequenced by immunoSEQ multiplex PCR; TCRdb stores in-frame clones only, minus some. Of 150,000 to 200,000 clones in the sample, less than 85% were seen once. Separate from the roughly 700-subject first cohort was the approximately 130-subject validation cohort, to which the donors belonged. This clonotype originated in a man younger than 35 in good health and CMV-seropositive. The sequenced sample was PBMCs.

In nucleotides, the CDR3 is TGTGCCAGCAGCTCCTGGACAGGGAGGGAGACCCAGTACTTC. Its translation is CASSSWTGRETQYF. The chain employs TRBV11-2 and TRBJ2-5, with 8 nucleotides matching TRBD1. The CDR3 covers 14 residues. After removal of 4 bases from V and 5 bases from J, the junction contained 6 bases not matched to a gene. The germline CDR1 and CDR2 sequences are SGHAT and FQNNGV.